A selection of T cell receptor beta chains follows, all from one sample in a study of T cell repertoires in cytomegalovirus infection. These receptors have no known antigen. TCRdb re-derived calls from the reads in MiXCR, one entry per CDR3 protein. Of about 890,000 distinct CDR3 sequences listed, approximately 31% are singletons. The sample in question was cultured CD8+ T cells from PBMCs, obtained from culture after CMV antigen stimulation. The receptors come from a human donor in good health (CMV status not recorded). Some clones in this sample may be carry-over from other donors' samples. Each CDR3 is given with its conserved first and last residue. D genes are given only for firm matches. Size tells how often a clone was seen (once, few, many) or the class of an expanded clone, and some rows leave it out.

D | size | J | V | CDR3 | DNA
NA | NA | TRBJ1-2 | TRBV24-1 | CATSPGQLDYGYTF | TGTGCCACAAGCCCCGGACAGCTCGACTATGGCTACACCTTC
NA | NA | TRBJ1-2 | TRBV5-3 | CASTTPGWRGTYGYTF | TGTGCCAGCACCACGCCAGGGTGGAGAGGAACGTATGGCTACACCTTC
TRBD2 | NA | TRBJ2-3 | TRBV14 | CASSRSPRGANTDTQYF | TGTGCCAGCAGCCGGAGTCCGCGGGGGGCCAACACAGATACGCAGTATTTT
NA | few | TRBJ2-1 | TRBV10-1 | CASSPEHYNEQFF | TGCGCCAGCAGTCCCGAACACTACAATGAGCAGTTCTTC
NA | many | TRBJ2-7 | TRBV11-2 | CASSLVPGSYEQYF | TGTGCCAGCAGCTTAGTTCCAGGGTCCTACGAGCAGTACTTC
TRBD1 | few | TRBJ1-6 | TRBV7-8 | CASSPGQWILHF | TGTGCCAGCAGCCCGGGACAGTGGATCCTCCACTTT
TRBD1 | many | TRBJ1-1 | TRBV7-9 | CASSSAWDRGPEAFF | TGTGCCAGCAGCTCCGCCTGGGACAGGGGCCCTGAAGCTTTCTTT
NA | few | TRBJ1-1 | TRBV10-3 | CATLGSRPEAFF | TGTGCCACCTTAGGGAGCCGGCCTGAAGCTTTCTTT
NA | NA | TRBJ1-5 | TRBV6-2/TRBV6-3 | CASRWDGLNQPQHF | TGTGCCAGCAGGTGGGACGGTTTGAATCAGCCCCAGCATTTT
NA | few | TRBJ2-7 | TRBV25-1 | CASSERQRPYEQYF | TGTGCCAGCAGTGAGAGGCAGCGGCCCTACGAGCAGTACTTC
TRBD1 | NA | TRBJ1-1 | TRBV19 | CASSPRQGKIDTEAFF | TGTGCCAGTAGTCCCAGACAGGGGAAGATAGACACTGAAGCTTTCTTT
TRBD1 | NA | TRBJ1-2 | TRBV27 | CASSLTGQGFYGYTF | TGTGCCAGCAGTTTGACGGGACAGGGGTTCTATGGCTACACCTTC
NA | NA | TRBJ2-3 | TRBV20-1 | CSARDPVASPSTDTQYF | TGCAGTGCTAGAGATCCTGTAGCCTCACCTAGCACAGATACGCAGTATTTT
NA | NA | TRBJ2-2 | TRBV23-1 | CASSQQGWTGELFF | TGCGCCAGCAGTCAACAGGGGTGGACCGGGGAGCTGTTTTTT
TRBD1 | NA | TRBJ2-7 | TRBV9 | CASSVTGELGYEQYF | TGTGCCAGCAGCGTAACAGGGGAACTTGGCTACGAGCAGTACTTC